The 18 T cell receptor beta chains presented below share a single source sample, sequenced in a study of tumor-infiltrating lymphocytes in primary liver carcinoma. The source of the blood RNA was unsorted whole blood, and germline DNA was extracted as well. Total RNA amounting to approximately 460 ng was the source from which TCR beta cDNA was made with a constant-region primer. ARM-PCR was slightly modified, and three nested multiplex PCR rounds with it gave rise to the TCR beta libraries. TRBV1-TRBV30 forward primers paired with a C-beta reverse primer were used in the first two PCR rounds, which ran roughly 9 cycles each. One entry per CDR3 protein results from TCRdb running MiXCR on the multiplex PCR reads. The sample gives some 320,000 distinct CDR3 sequences, about 62% of which show up once; approximately 9.4% is in the top ten. Sequences were obtained from peripheral blood. These receptor sequences come from a man aged 40-55 years with primary liver carcinoma and hepatitis B virus infection.

This clonotype was seen at least ten times. The chain couples TRBV5-1 to TRBJ1-5; 9 bases are shared with TRBD1. Germline CDR1 SGHRS, CDR2 YFSETQ. The V gene end was trimmed by 4 bases and the J gene end by 1 base; junction bases not matched to a gene: 3. This CDR3 has 15 amino acids. The CDR3 reads CASSVGTGSNQPQHF. CDR3 coding DNA: TGCGCCAGCAGCGTCGGGACAGGGAGCAATCAGCCCCAGCATTTT.

As concerns this clonotype: The junction departs from the called germline gene at one end, perhaps through a read error. The chain couples TRBV6-2 or TRBV6-3 to TRBJ2-3; D is unresolved. The CDR3 is 16 amino acids. The germline V gene has CDR1 MNHEY and CDR2 SVGEGT. CDR3 sequence: CASSYERNPFTDTHYF. CDR3 DNA: TGTGCCAGCAGTTACGAACGTAACCCTTTCACAGATACGCACTATTTT.

There are many counts of this clonotype. The chain's CDR3 is CASSLGVSHNSPLHF. CDR3 sequence (DNA): TGTGCCAGCAGCCTAGGGGTCTCTCATAATTCACCCCTCCACTTT. The chain couples TRBV12-3 or TRBV12-4 to TRBJ1-6; perhaps TRBD1 as D (5 bases). The V and J ends lost 6 bases and 5 bases respectively, with 14 bases between them. This CDR3 region has 15 residues.

The chain has TRBV7-8 and TRBJ1-1; possible D gene TRBD1, 6 bases. V lost 5 bases and J lost 4, with 17 bases in between. This CDR3 is 15 amino acids long. Germline V gives CDR1 SGHVS, CDR2 FQNEAQ. The CDR3 is CASSQVTGASTEAFF. Written as DNA, the CDR3 is TGTGCCAGCAGCCAGGTTACGGGGGCGAGCACTGAAGCTTTCTTT.

As for this clonotype: The junction differs from germline at one of its ends, possibly a read error. V usage is TRBV12-3 or TRBV12-4 and J usage is TRBJ1-1; no definite D call. The length of the CDR3 is 13 residues. CDR3 nucleotide sequence: TGTGTCAGCAGCAAAGAGAGGGTCACTGAAGCTTTCTTT. Protein: CVSSKERVTEAFF.

A remark on this clonotype: Being one base from a much bigger clone, this may be a read error. This chain links TRBV6-1 with TRBJ1-5, with 7 bases aligning to TRBD1. The CDR3 contains 16 residues. The germline gives CDR1 MNHNS, CDR2 SASEGT. Here the CDR3 DNA reads TGTGTCAGCCATCCTAAGGGGGCGGGGGTCAATCAGCCCCAGCATTTT. Residues: CVSHPKGAGVNQPQHF.

The count of this clonotype is one. Given a much more abundant clone one base away, this may be a read error. V usage is TRBV6-5 and J usage is TRBJ2-3; D unresolved. V was cut by 4 bases and J by 6 bases, with 14 bases left in between. This CDR3 has 14 residues. Looked up from germline, CDR1 is MNHEY and CDR2 is SVGAGI. In DNA form, the CDR3 reads TGTGCCAGCAGTTTGACCGGGCCAGAGGATACGCAGTATTTT. This gives the protein CASSLTGPEDTQYF.

About this clonotype itself: A read error may account for a junction end that differs from germline. J is TRBJ2-2 and V is TRBV4-3; 7 bases line up with TRBD2. The CDR3 is made up of 12 amino acids. Per germline, CDR1 LGHNA and CDR2 YSLEER. The CDR3 spells CASSLGGGELVF. The CDR3 DNA reads as TGCGCCAGCAGCCTCGGGGGAGGGGAGCTGGTTTTT.

About this clonotype itself: A much larger clone sits a single nucleotide away, making a read error possible. Since no conserved phenylalanine or tryptophan closes the CDR3, a read error is the likely cause. J is TRBJ2-1 and V is TRBV12-3 or TRBV12-4, with 10 bases that match TRBD2. V shed 6 bases and J 4 bases; nucleotides not matched to a gene: 3. The CDR3 is 14 amino acids. The CDR3 region is CASRKREGYNEQFS. DNA of the CDR3: TGTGCCAGCAGGAAGCGGGAGGGGTACAATGAGCAGTTCTCC.

This clonotype was observed a few times. The chain joins TRBV28 to TRBJ2-4; D unclear. Trimming took 3 bases from V and 0 from J, leaving 6 bases between them. CDR1 MDHEN and CDR2 SYDVKM come from the germline V gene. This CDR3 is built from 14 residues. DNA for the CDR3: TGTGCCAGCAGTTTCTTGCTAGCCAAAAACATTCAGTACTTC. Its protein is CASSFLLAKNIQYF.

The chain carries TRBV11-2 and TRBJ2-1; D might be TRBD2 (6 bases). Germline CDR1 is SGHAT and CDR2 is FQNNGV. V gave up 2 bases and J gave up 5 bases, with 19 bases separating them. The CDR3 runs to 17 residues. The CDR3 protein is CASSLLGAGRLDNEQFF. CDR3 nucleotides: TGTGCCAGCAGCTTACTCGGTGCCGGGAGACTGGACAATGAGCAGTTCTTC.

With regard to this clonotype: The germline gene is not matched at one end of the junction; a read error may be the cause. The J gene is TRBJ2-2, the V gene TRBV7-9; 8 nucleotides agree with TRBD1. This CDR3 is 15 amino acids long. Germline V gene lookup returns CDR1 SEHNR and CDR2 FQNEAQ (reference sequence). The CDR3 region has the DNA TGTGCCAACAGCTTAGTACAGGGGGACACCGGGGAGCTGTTTTTT. Its translation is CANSLVQGDTGELFF.

Details on this clonotype: This may be a read error: a much more frequent sequence differs by one nucleotide. CDR3 DNA sequence: TGTGCCAGCAGTCAAAACGGACGGTCCTACGAGCTGTACTTC. Protein: CASSQNGRSYELYF. The V gene is TRBV6-5, the J gene TRBJ2-7; D gene unclear. This CDR3 comprises 14 residues. From germline, CDR1 is MNHEY and CDR2 SVGAGI.

Worth noting for this clonotype: Its ends do not fully match the called genes, so a read error is possible. This chain joins TRBV12-5 and TRBJ2-5, with TRBD2 as a possible D gene (5 bases). The CDR3 has 15 residues. The germline V gene has CDR1 LGHNT and CDR2 FRNRAP. The CDR3 DNA reads as TGTGCTGGTGGTTTGACCCTAGCTGGAGGAGAGACCCAGTACTTC. Protein: CAGGLTLAGGETQYF. Based on the CDR3 plus reference TRBV12-5 and TRBJ2-5, the full variable domain is DARVTQTPRHKVTEMGQEVTMRCQPILGHNTVFWYRQTMMQGLELLAYFRNRAPLDDSGMPKDRFSAEMPDATLATLKIQPSEPRDSAVYFCAGGLTLAGGETQYFGPGTRLLVL.

For this clonotype: At one of its ends the junction is not consistent with the germline gene, which may arise from a read error. The chain combines TRBV4-1 with TRBJ1-3; 10 bases map to TRBD1. CDR3 length equals 17 residues. CDR1 and CDR2 (germline): MGHRA, YSYEKL. The CDR3 here is CASSQRDRGLVGNIIYF. The CDR3 nucleotides are TGCGCCAGCAGCCAAAGGGACAGGGGATTAGTCGGAAACATCATATATTTT.

Concerning this clonotype itself: The junction does not match germline at one end; this may be a read error. The chain combines TRBV30 with TRBJ1-4, with 7 bases fitting TRBD1. The CDR3 runs to 16 residues. Germline CDR1 is GTSNPN and CDR2 is SVGIG (reference sequence). The CDR3 sequence is CAWSARTRQGDEKLLF. The DNA of the CDR3 is TGTGCCTGGAGCGCTAGAACCCGACAGGGTGACGAAAAACTGTTATTT.

CDR3 sequence: CASSSLVLGAGANVLTF. The CDR3 region has the DNA TGTGCCAGCAGCAGTTTGGTGTTGGGGGCAGGGGCCAACGTCCTGACTTTC. The chain carries TRBV28 and TRBJ2-6, with a weak D call TRBD1 (6 bases). The germline V gene encodes CDR1 MDHEN and CDR2 SYDVKM. V was pared by 6 bases and J by 4 bases, with 19 bases between. The CDR3 is made up of 17 amino acids.

The J gene is TRBJ2-1, the V gene TRBV7-8; D might be TRBD1 (5 bases). The germline gives CDR1 SGHVS, CDR2 FQNEAQ. Trimming pared 7 bases from V and 6 bases from J, leaving 16 bases between. This CDR3 has 14 residues. The CDR3 DNA reads TGTGCCAGCACCTCCGTCAGGGAAAGCAATGAGCAGTTCTTC. It translates to CASTSVRESNEQFF.